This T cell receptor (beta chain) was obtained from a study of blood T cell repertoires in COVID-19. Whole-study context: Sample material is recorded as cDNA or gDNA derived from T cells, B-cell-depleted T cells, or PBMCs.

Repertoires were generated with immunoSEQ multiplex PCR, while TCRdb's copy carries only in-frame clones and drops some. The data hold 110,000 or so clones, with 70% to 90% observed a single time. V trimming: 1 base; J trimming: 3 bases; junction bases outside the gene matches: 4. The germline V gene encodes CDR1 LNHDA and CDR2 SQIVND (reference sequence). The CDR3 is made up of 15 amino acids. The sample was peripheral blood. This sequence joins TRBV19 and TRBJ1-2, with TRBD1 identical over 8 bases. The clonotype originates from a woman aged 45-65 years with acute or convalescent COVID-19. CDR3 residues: CASSIGAGGDYGYTF. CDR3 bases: TGTGCCAGTAGTATAGGAGCAGGGGGCGACTATGGCTACACCTTC.